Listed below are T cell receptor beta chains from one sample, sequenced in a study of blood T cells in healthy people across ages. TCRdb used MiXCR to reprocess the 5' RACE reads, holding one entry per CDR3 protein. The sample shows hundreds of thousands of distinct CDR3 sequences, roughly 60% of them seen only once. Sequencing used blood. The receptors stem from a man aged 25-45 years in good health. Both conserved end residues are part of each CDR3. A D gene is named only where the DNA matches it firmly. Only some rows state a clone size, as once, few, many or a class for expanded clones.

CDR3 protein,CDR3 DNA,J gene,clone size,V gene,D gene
CASSLEVAGGNEKLFF,TGTGCCAGCAGCTTAGAAGTCGCAGGGGGGAATGAAAAACTGTTTTTT,TRBJ1-4,.,TRBV7-2,TRBD1
CASLDIGLTDTQYF,TGTGCCAGCCTGGATATTGGACTCACAGATACGCAGTATTTT,TRBJ2-3,.,TRBV27,.
CASSFYSQQETQYF,TGTGCCAGCAGTTTTTACAGCCAACAAGAGACCCAGTACTTC,TRBJ2-5,.,TRBV12-3/TRBV12-4,.
CASSEGQGIGEKLFF,TGTGCCAGCAGCGAGGGACAGGGAATAGGCGAAAAACTGTTTTTT,TRBJ1-4,few,TRBV9,TRBD1
CSVAWRGASNNEQFF,TGCAGCGTTGCATGGAGGGGGGCGTCCAACAATGAGCAGTTCTTC,TRBJ2-1,.,TRBV29-1,.
CSGKSGGGYTF,TGCAGTGGAAAGTCAGGAGGCGGCTACACCTTC,TRBJ1-2,few,TRBV20-1,.
CASSLQGFAYEQYF,TGTGCCAGCAGCCTCCAGGGATTCGCCTACGAGCAGTACTTC,TRBJ2-7,medium-sized,TRBV4-2,.
CASSSAFGGGETQYF,TGTGCCAGCAGCTCCGCGTTCGGGGGTGGCGAGACCCAGTACTTC,TRBJ2-5,.,TRBV7-9,.
CASSLLQQETQYF,TGTGCCAGCAGCTTACTTCAGCAAGAGACCCAGTACTTC,TRBJ2-5,few,TRBV7-2,.
CASSLWRGPQETQYF,TGTGCCAGCAGTTTATGGCGGGGGCCCCAAGAGACCCAGTACTTC,TRBJ2-5,.,TRBV5-4,.
CASIGGADTQYF,TGTGCCAGCATTGGGGGGGCAGATACGCAGTATTTT,TRBJ2-3,.,TRBV6-5,TRBD2
CASSAGTGGPNQPQHF,TGTGCCAGCAGCGCCGGGACAGGGGGTCCCAATCAGCCCCAGCATTTT,TRBJ1-5,few,TRBV9,TRBD1
CASSSRDTDYGYTF,TGTGCCAGCAGCTCTCGGGACACGGACTATGGCTACACCTTC,TRBJ1-2,.,TRBV11-2,.
CSAAGAGTDTQYF,TGCAGTGCAGCGGGGGCGGGGACAGATACGCAGTATTTT,TRBJ2-3,.,TRBV20-1,TRBD2
CSVPQYNEQYF,TGCAGCGTCCCACAGTACAATGAGCAGTACTTC,TRBJ2-7,.,TRBV29-1,.
CAIRDGGYHEQYF,TGTGCCATCCGTGATGGGGGGTACCACGAGCAGTACTTC,TRBJ2-7,.,TRBV10-3,.
CSARDRDGSPLHF,TGCAGTGCTAGAGATCGGGATGGGTCACCCCTCCACTTT,TRBJ1-6,.,TRBV20-1,.
CASSQRDRAETYNEQFF,TGCGCCAGCAGCCAACGGGACAGGGCAGAGACCTACAATGAGCAGTTCTTC,TRBJ2-1,once,TRBV4-1,TRBD1
CSARDRAEPLHF,TGCAGTGCTAGAGATCGTGCTGAACCCCTCCACTTT,TRBJ1-6,.,TRBV20-1,.
CASSLLAPSTDTQYF,TGTGCCAGCAGTTTATTAGCCCCCTCGACAGATACGCAGTATTTT,TRBJ2-3,few,TRBV12-3/TRBV12-4,.
CASRYGGGTGTGELFF,TGTGCCAGCAGATATGGAGGGGGGACGGGCACCGGGGAGCTGTTTTTT,TRBJ2-2,.,TRBV27,.
CSARRYMDEQFF,TGCAGTGCTAGGCGGTATATGGATGAGCAGTTCTTC,TRBJ2-1,.,TRBV20-1,.
CSVVLPGDYGYTF,TGCAGCGTTGTATTGCCGGGGGACTATGGCTACACCTTC,TRBJ1-2,once,TRBV29-1,.
CATSDYRGPGADVLTF,TGTGCCACCAGTGATTACAGGGGGCCTGGGGCCGACGTCCTGACTTTC,TRBJ2-6,.,TRBV24-1,TRBD1
CASSEEKGYGKLFF,TGTGCCAGCAGTGAAGAAAAGGGGTACGGAAAACTGTTTTTT,TRBJ1-4,.,TRBV6-1,.
CASRKNQGATGELFF,TGTGCTAGCAGAAAAAATCAGGGGGCCACCGGGGAGCTGTTTTTT,TRBJ2-2,.,TRBV7-7,TRBD1
CASSYSVDRGMYEQYF,TGTGCCAGCAGTTACTCGGTGGACAGGGGTATGTACGAGCAGTACTTC,TRBJ2-7,.,TRBV6-2/TRBV6-3,TRBD1
CASSQDWPGGDYQPQHF,TGCGCCAGCAGCCAAGATTGGCCAGGCGGGGATTATCAGCCCCAGCATTTT,TRBJ1-5,.,TRBV4-3,.
CASRLTGTGYSPLHF,TGTGCCAGCAGATTAACCGGGACAGGGTATTCACCCCTCCACTTT,TRBJ1-6,.,TRBV6-6,TRBD1
CASSGGGLDTQYF,TGTGCCAGCAGCGGCGGGGGTTTGGATACGCAGTATTTT,TRBJ2-3,once,TRBV6-2/TRBV6-3,TRBD2
CASSQDAKRSYQETQYF,TGTGCCAGCAGCCAAGATGCGAAGCGGTCCTACCAAGAGACCCAGTACTTC,TRBJ2-5,.,TRBV4-2,.
CASSRGTSAGGETQYF,TGTGCCAGCAGCCGGGGGACTTCGGCGGGGGGGGAGACCCAGTACTTC,TRBJ2-5,.,TRBV5-6,TRBD2
CASLSGGRYNEQFF,TGTGCCAGCCTCAGCGGGGGAAGATACAATGAGCAGTTCTTC,TRBJ2-1,.,TRBV7-8,TRBD2
CASSVELAYNEQFF,TGTGCCAGCAGCGTAGAACTAGCGTACAATGAGCAGTTCTTC,TRBJ2-1,.,TRBV9,TRBD2
CASSLAGNSDTQYF,TGTGCCAGCAGCTTAGCGGGTAACTCAGATACGCAGTATTTT,TRBJ2-3,few,TRBV7-2,.
CASSYSLAGGYEQYF,TGTGCCAGCAGTTACTCTCTAGCGGGGGGATACGAGCAGTACTTC,TRBJ2-7,few,TRBV6-5,TRBD2
CAISETSGEGTQYF,TGTGCCATCAGTGAGACTAGCGGGGAGGGGACCCAGTACTTC,TRBJ2-5,.,TRBV10-3,TRBD2
CASSPGTGYSSYEQYF,TGTGCCAGCAGCCCGGGGACAGGGTATAGCTCCTACGAGCAGTACTTC,TRBJ2-7,.,TRBV7-2,TRBD1
CSVEENRETQYF,TGCAGCGTTGAAGAAAATCGTGAGACCCAGTACTTC,TRBJ2-5,.,TRBV29-1,.
CASSYSGATGPYGYTF,TGTGCCAGCAGTTACTCCGGGGCGACGGGCCCCTATGGCTACACCTTC,TRBJ1-2,.,TRBV6-5,.
CASSGSTGMSTDTQYF,TGTGCCAGCAGCGGTTCGACAGGGATGAGCACAGATACGCAGTATTTT,TRBJ2-3,once,TRBV9,TRBD1
CASRPGAGDNEQFF,TGTGCCAGCAGACCCGGGGCGGGTGACAATGAGCAGTTCTTC,TRBJ2-1,few,TRBV7-2,.
CASSSTLGDTEAFF,TGCGCCAGCAGCTCGACTCTGGGGGACACTGAAGCTTTCTTT,TRBJ1-1,.,TRBV5-1,.
CASSVNLGSYGYTF,TGTGCCAGCAGCGTAAACTTGGGGTCCTATGGCTACACCTTC,TRBJ1-2,.,TRBV7-2,.